This T cell receptor (beta chain) was observed in a study of blood T cell repertoires in COVID-19. Study as a whole: Acute-phase and convalescent COVID-19 samples originated in the United States, Italy and Spain.

The assay was immunoSEQ multiplex PCR, and TCRdb's table has in-frame clones only and misses some. This sample has hundreds of thousands of clones, with more than 90% found just once. Clinical history reported by participants formed the basis on which cohorts were assigned. Recovery meant two consecutive negative NP/OP PCR tests, professional clearance, or resolved symptoms. Trimming took off 5 bases at V and 9 bases at J, with 17 bases between the two ends. This CDR3 region has 14 residues. Per germline, CDR1 SGHAT and CDR2 FQDESV (reference sequence). J is TRBJ2-4 and V is TRBV11-1, with D tentatively TRBD2 (5 bases). This sequence originates from a man aged 55-75 years who had recovered from COVID-19. The sample was PBMCs or T cells enriched from blood (not recorded which). The DNA for the CDR3 is TGTGCCAGCAGCACCTTCGAGGGAAGCGGCATTCAGTACTTC. It yields the protein CASSTFEGSGIQYF.